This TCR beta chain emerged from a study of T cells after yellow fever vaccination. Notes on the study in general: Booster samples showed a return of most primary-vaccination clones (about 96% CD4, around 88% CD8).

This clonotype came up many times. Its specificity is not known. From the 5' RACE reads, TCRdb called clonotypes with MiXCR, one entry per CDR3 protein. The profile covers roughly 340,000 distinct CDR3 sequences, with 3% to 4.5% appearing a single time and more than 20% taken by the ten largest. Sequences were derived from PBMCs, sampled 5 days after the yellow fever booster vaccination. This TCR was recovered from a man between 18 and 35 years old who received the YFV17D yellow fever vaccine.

Written as DNA, the CDR3 is TGCGCCAGCAGCTTTGGACACCCCAACTATGGCTACACCTTC. Protein: CASSFGHPNYGYTF. The chain is built from TRBV5-1 and TRBJ1-2; maybe TRBD1 (5 bases). Germline assignment: CDR1 SGHRS and CDR2 YFSETQ. Trimming took 2 bases from V and 2 from J, leaving 10 bases between them. The CDR3 sequence is 14 residues long.